This TCR beta chain originates from a study of OX40 agonist ivuxolimab in advanced cancers. The study's findings and limits: At doses 0.1 to 3.0 mg/kg, CD4+ and CD8+ clones expanded. The antigens recognized by the expanded peripheral T cells, that is their antigen specificity, were not determined.

This CDR3 region has 15 residues. Germline V lookup: CDR1 SGHTA, CDR2 FQGNSA. V shed 5 bases and J 0 bases; nucleotides not matched to a gene: 2. The protocol was immunoSEQ multiplex PCR, while the TCRdb copy is restricted to in-frame clones and leaves out a portion. The profile shows more than 60,000 clones, 80% to 90% of them singletons. Of note for this clone: Its antigen remains unknown.

The rearrangement links TRBV7-2 to TRBJ2-7; 12 nucleotides align to TRBD2. This receptor was identified in an adult with an advanced solid tumor such as melanoma, head and neck, liver or kidney cancer. The sample here was CD4+ or CD8+ T cells sorted from blood, taken in a trial of the OX40 agonist ivuxolimab. The CDR3, as DNA: TGTGCCAGCAGCCGACTAGCGGGAGACTCCTACGAGCAGTACTTC. It encodes CASSRLAGDSYEQYF.